This TCR beta chain was identified during a study of T cell changes during pregnancy in multiple sclerosis (dated by TCRdb to about 2019). For the wider study: The study examined how the T cell repertoire changed over the course of pregnancy in women with multiple sclerosis.

Worth noting for this clone: Its antigen is not yet known. No much larger clone exists at a distance of one base, and base qualities are not known.

Library preparation was by the immunoSEQ multiplex PCR assay. In its TCRdb copy, this immuneACCESS table keeps in-frame sequences only and misses some clones. Where compared with another copy, unresolved V genes explain less than half of these, and the others have no known cause. Within this sample are fewer than 85,000 clones, with about 95% of them counted one time only. The leading ten clones occupy under 1.2% of the sample. The receptor was isolated from a female donor with multiple sclerosis, enrolled in a pregnancy study. The sequencing used peripheral blood, collected in the second trimester of pregnancy.

The encoded CDR3 is CASTIRGEGEKLFF. Read as DNA, the sequence is TGTGCCAGCACCATCAGGGGAGAGGGTGAAAAACTGTTTTTT. The chain is made from TRBV6-1 and TRBJ1-4; 6 matching bases give a weak D call of TRBD1. V gives up 7 bases and J gives up 7 bases, and the segment between their germline ends measures 16 bases. CDR1 is given as MNHNS and CDR2 as SASEGT, both from the germline V gene. Including the terminal cysteine and phenylalanine, the CDR3 comprises 14 residues. The retained sequence is limited to the CDR3, 42 bases, with the frame set at the first base.